The 17 T cell receptor beta chains below come from one sample, sequenced in a study of T cell changes during pregnancy in multiple sclerosis. Using immunoSEQ multiplex PCR, the repertoire was profiled, and TCRdb retains in-frame clones only, with some absent. The sample holds 60,000 or so clones, roughly 88% seen once. The specimen comprised peripheral blood, sampled in the second trimester of pregnancy. All receptors come from a female donor in good health, enrolled as a control in a pregnancy study.

This rearrangement joins TRBV28 to TRBJ1-3, with no clear D. Germline values: CDR1 MDHEN, CDR2 SYDVKM. Deletions cut 6 bases from V and 3 bases from J, with 9 bases between. The CDR3 has 13 amino acids. The CDR3 loop is CASRPRGGNTIYF. DNA for the CDR3: TGTGCCAGCAGGCCACGGGGTGGAAACACCATATATTTT. Supplemented by reference TRBV28 and TRBJ1-3, the full variable domain reads DVKVTQSSRYLVKRTGEKVFLECVQDMDHENMFWYRQDPGLGLRLIYFSYDVKMKEKGDIPEGYSVSREKKERFSLILESASTNQTSMYLCASRPRGGNTIYFGEGSWLTVV.

This chain uses TRBV27 with TRBJ1-1, with 7 bases that match TRBD1. Trimming cost V 8 bases and J 0 bases; bases outside gene matches: 3. The CDR3 sequence is 13 residues long. Germline CDR1 reads MNHEY; CDR2 reads SMNVEV (reference sequence). CDR3 in DNA: TGTGCCAGCTGGGACAGAGTGAACACTGAAGCTTTCTTT. Protein sequence: CASWDRVNTEAFF.

This rearrangement joins TRBV9 to TRBJ2-3, with D possibly matching TRBD1 (6 bases). Deletions cut 0 bases from V and 2 bases from J, with 10 bases between. Germline V CDR1 and CDR2: SGDLS, YYNGEE. CDR3 size: 15 residues. The CDR3 DNA reads TGTGCCAGCAGCGTAGGAACAGGGTTCACAGATACGCAGTATTTT. It specifies CASSVGTGFTDTQYF.

The CDR3, as DNA: TGTGCCAGCAGTAGGGACATCTTAGAGGGGGCCAACGTCCTGACTTTC. The encoded protein is CASSRDILEGANVLTF. V and J are TRBV2 and TRBJ2-6, with D tentatively TRBD1 (6 bases). This CDR3 region has 16 residues. Germline lookup yields CDR1 SNHLY and CDR2 FYNNEI. The V and J ends lost 5 bases and 4 bases respectively, with 15 bases between them. Full variable domain (rest looked up from reference TRBV2 and TRBJ2-6): EPEVTQTPSHQVTQMGQEVILRCVPISNHLYFYWYRQILGQKVEFLVSFYNNEISEKSEIFDDQFSVERPDGSNFTLKIRSTKLEDSAMYFCASSRDILEGANVLTFGAGSRLTVL.

This sequence joins TRBV19 and TRBJ2-1, with 10 bases identical to TRBD2. V shed 7 bases and J 6 bases; nucleotides not matched to a gene: 12. The CDR3 extends over 16 amino acids. CDR1 LNHDA and CDR2 SQIVND come from the germline V gene (reference sequence). CDR3 sequence: CASKSGRAIATNEQFF. The CDR3 coding sequence is TGTGCCAGTAAAAGCGGGAGGGCCATTGCGACCAATGAGCAGTTCTTC.

V gene TRBV30 combines with J gene TRBJ2-1; TRBD1 matches at 8 bases. J lost 14 bases, V lost 3 bases, and 9 bases had no gene match. The CDR3 runs 12 residues. In germline, CDR1 is GTSNPN, CDR2 SVGIG (reference sequence). The CDR3 region is CAWSARGQGEFF. The CDR3 DNA reads TGTGCCTGGAGCGCCCGAGGACAGGGAGAGTTCTTC.

The chain links TRBV6-1 to TRBJ2-2, with D perhaps TRBD1 (6 bases). The V end lost 7 bases, the J end lost 6 bases, and 15 bases lay between the germline ends. CDR1 MNHNS and CDR2 SASEGT come from the germline V gene. CDR3 length equals 14 residues. CDR3 in DNA: TGTGCCAGCACCTTTGAACAGGGAGCCGGGGAGCTGTTTTTT. As protein: CASTFEQGAGELFF.

The J gene is TRBJ2-7, the V gene TRBV7-6; possible D gene TRBD2, 6 bases. CDR1 SGHVS and CDR2 FNYEAQ come from the germline V gene. Trimming pared 5 bases from V and 7 bases from J, leaving 9 bases between. The CDR3 runs to 11 residues. The CDR3 sequence is CASSPGGEQYF. In DNA, the CDR3 is TGTGCCAGCAGCCCCGGGGGAGAGCAGTACTTC.

The rearrangement uses TRBV6-1 and TRBJ1-1, with 7 bases that match TRBD1. The junction had 4 bases not matched to a gene; V was cut back by 6 bases and J by 0 bases. The CDR3 has 14 residues. The germline V gene encodes CDR1 MNHNS and CDR2 SASEGT. Written as DNA, the CDR3 is TGTGCCAGCAGCTGGGGACAGATGAACACTGAAGCTTTCTTT. This sequence encodes CASSWGQMNTEAFF.

The chain is built from TRBV29-1 and TRBJ2-7; D might be TRBD1 (8 bases). Germline V gene data show CDR1 as SQVTM and CDR2 as ANQGSEA. This CDR3 is 13 amino acids long. V dropped 7 bases and J dropped 5 bases, with 18 bases sitting between them. The CDR3 is CSGGGDRINEQYF. Here the CDR3 DNA reads TGCAGCGGGGGAGGGGACAGGATCAACGAGCAGTACTTC.

The rearrangement joins TRBV18 to TRBJ1-1; D remains unclear. The V end was cut by 2 bases, the J end by 3 bases, with 13 bases between. The CDR3 is 15 amino acids. Germline CDR1 is KGHSH and CDR2 is LQKENI. CDR3: CASSPNPMPDTEAFF. DNA of the CDR3: TGTGCCAGCTCACCAAACCCGATGCCGGACACTGAAGCTTTCTTT.

J is TRBJ2-7 and V is TRBV5-6; D may be TRBD2 (7 bases). Germline CDR1 and CDR2: SGHDT and YYEEEE. The CDR3 sequence is 15 residues long. V gave up 4 bases and J gave up 9 bases, with 23 bases separating them. The CDR3 region has the DNA TGTGCCAGCAGCCAAGCCGGCGGGGGCCCTCTGGGGCAGTACTTC. Protein sequence: CASSQAGGGPLGQYF.

CDR3 nucleotide sequence: TGTGCCAGCTCACTCGGGGTGAACACTGAAGCTTTCTTT. Translating it yields CASSLGVNTEAFF. The chain has TRBV18 and TRBJ1-1; D is undetermined. The V gene lost 4 bases and the J gene lost 0 bases, with 6 bases spanning the gap. The CDR3 has 13 amino acids. The germline gives CDR1 KGHSH, CDR2 LQKENI.

The chain recombines TRBV28 with TRBJ1-5; possibly TRBD1 for D (5 bases). Germline V gene data show CDR1 as MDHEN and CDR2 as SYDVKM. The CDR3 consists of 13 residues. V lost 7 bases and J lost 6, with 13 bases in between. CDR3 amino acids: CASTSREGQPQHF. CDR3 nucleotide sequence: TGTGCCAGCACGAGCAGGGAGGGTCAGCCCCAGCATTTT.

The sample holds a few counts of this clone. The chain recombines TRBV19 with TRBJ1-1; the match to TRBD1 covers 7 bases. Germline V gene lookup returns CDR1 LNHDA and CDR2 SQIVND (reference sequence). With V trimmed by 3 bases and J by 7 bases, 8 bases remained unmatched. The CDR3 runs 14 residues. The CDR3, as DNA: TGTGCCAGTAGTATTCCAGGGACAGCTGATGAAGCTTTCTTT. Translating gives CASSIPGTADEAFF.

This clone was observed a few times. The J gene is TRBJ2-7, the V gene TRBV29-1; 8 positions agree with TRBD2. This CDR3 is 13 amino acids long. CDR1 and CDR2 (germline): SQVTM, ANQGSEA. Losses at the gene ends were 2 bases for V and 2 bases for J; bases not matched to a gene: 2. The CDR3 here is CSVEQREPYEQYF. CDR3 sequence (DNA): TGCAGCGTTGAACAGCGGGAGCCCTACGAGCAGTACTTC.

The chain couples TRBV28 to TRBJ2-1, with TRBD2 matching over 16 bases. J lost 10 bases, V lost 6 bases, and 9 bases had no gene match. Looked up from germline, CDR1 is MDHEN and CDR2 is SYDVKM. This CDR3 is built from 16 residues. CDR3 sequence (DNA): TGTGCCAGCAGAACTCCGGGACTAGCGGGAGGGCCCGAGCAGTTCTTC. It specifies CASRTPGLAGGPEQFF.